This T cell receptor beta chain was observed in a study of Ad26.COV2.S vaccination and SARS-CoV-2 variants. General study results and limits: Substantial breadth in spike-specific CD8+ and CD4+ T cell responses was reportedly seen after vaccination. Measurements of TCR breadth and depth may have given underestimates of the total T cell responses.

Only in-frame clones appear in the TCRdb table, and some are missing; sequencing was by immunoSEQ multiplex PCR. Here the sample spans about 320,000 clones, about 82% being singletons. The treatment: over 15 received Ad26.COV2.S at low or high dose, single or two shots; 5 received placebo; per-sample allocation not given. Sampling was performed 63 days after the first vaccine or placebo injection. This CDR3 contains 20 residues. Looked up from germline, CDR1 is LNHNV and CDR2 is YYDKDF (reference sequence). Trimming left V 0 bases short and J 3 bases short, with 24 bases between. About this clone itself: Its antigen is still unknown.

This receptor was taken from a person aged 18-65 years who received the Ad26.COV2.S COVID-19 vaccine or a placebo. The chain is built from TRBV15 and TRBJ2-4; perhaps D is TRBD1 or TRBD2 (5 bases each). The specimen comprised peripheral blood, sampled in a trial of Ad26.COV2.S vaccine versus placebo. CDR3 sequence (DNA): TGTGCCACCAGCAGAGATGGTCGGCGTACGGGGTTGGGGGTCAAAAACATTCAGTACTTC. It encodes CATSRDGRRTGLGVKNIQYF. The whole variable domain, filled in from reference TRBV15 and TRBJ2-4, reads DAMVIQNPRYQVTQFGKPVTLSCSQTLNHNVMYWYQQKSSQAPKLLFHYYDKDFNNEADTPDNFQSRRPNTSFCFLDIRSPGLGDTAMYLCATSRDGRRTGLGVKNIQYFGAGTRLSVL.